The next 17 T cell receptor beta chains were all read from a single sample in a study of molecular identifiers for immune sequencing clone quantification. TCRdb reprocessed the PCR reads with MiXCR, giving one entry per CDR3 protein. There are approximately 630,000 distinct CDR3 sequences in the sample; around 25% occur only once, and approximately 0.75% lies in the top ten. The sample comprised naive CD8+ T cells from blood, with Jurkat cell RNA spiked in. Subset denoted: FACS-sorted CD8+CD4-CCR7+CD45RA+ naive T cells. The receptors derive from a human donor in good health. Some libraries in this study had Jurkat cell RNA spiked in.

This rearrangement joins TRBV27 to TRBJ2-7; TRBD1 agrees at 9 bases. CDR3 size: 16 residues. CDR1 and CDR2 (germline): MNHEY, SMNVEV (reference sequence). V dropped 1 base and J dropped 3; count of bases not matched to a gene: 7. In DNA form, the CDR3 reads TGTGCCAGCAGTTTATTGGTGGGACAGGGACTCTACGAGCAGTACTTC. This gives the protein CASSLLVGQGLYEQYF.

This clonotype has just a few counts. The rearrangement joins TRBV7-9 to TRBJ1-2; the match to TRBD1 covers 8 bases. This CDR3 has 16 residues. V was clipped by 3 bases and J by 3 bases; unmatched bases: 9. CDR1 and CDR2 (germline): SEHNR, FQNEAQ (reference sequence). CDR3 residues: CASSFPGQGFDYGYTF. CDR3 nucleotide sequence: TGTGCCAGCAGCTTCCCTGGACAGGGCTTTGACTATGGCTACACCTTC.

The chain has TRBV5-3 and TRBJ2-1, with 8 bases that match TRBD2. TRBV5-3 is an ORF; its function is uncertain. The CDR3 is made up of 15 amino acids. Trimming removed 8 bases from V and 6 bases from J; junction bases left unmatched: 13. The CDR3 DNA reads TGTGCCAGCAGCATAGTAGCGGGGCCCATCAATGAGCAGTTCTTC. Translation: CASSIVAGPINEQFF.

The V and J genes are TRBV7-9 and TRBJ2-5; 10 positions agree with TRBD2. Germline loops: CDR1 SEHNR, CDR2 FQNEAQ (reference sequence). Trimming removed 5 bases from V and 5 bases from J; junction bases left unmatched: 11. The CDR3 consists of 16 residues. The CDR3 loop is CASSHGPAGGLETQYF. The CDR3 DNA reads TGTGCCAGCAGCCACGGGCCAGCGGGGGGGTTGGAGACCCAGTACTTC.

This clonotype was picked up many times. The chain employs TRBV27 and TRBJ2-7, with a possible D match to TRBD2 (6 bases). CDR1 is MNHEY and CDR2 is SMNVEV in the germline V gene (reference sequence). The CDR3 length is 13 residues. V lost 3 bases to trimming and J lost 5 bases, with 11 bases between them. In DNA, the CDR3 is TGTGCCAGCAGTTTGGGCGGGGTGGACGAGCAGTACTTC. Residues: CASSLGGVDEQYF.

This clonotype was detected a few times. Compared with germline, one end of the junction differs, possibly owing to a read error. The genes are TRBV9 and TRBJ2-1; the D gene is possibly TRBD1 (6 bases). Germline CDR1 reads SGDLS; CDR2 reads YYNGEE. This CDR3 comprises 14 residues. The CDR3 reads CASTVWDTNNEQFF. The CDR3 bases are TGTGCCAGCACCGTATGGGACACCAACAATGAGCAGTTCTTC. Full variable domain (missing parts from reference TRBV9 and TRBJ2-1): DSGVTQTPKHLITATGQRVTLRCSPRSGDLSVYWYQQSLDQGLQFLIQYYNGEERAKGNILERFSAQQFPDLHSELNLSSLELGDSALYFCASTVWDTNNEQFFGPGTRLTVL.

For the CDR3, the DNA is TGTGCCTGGACCTCATCTACCGTGGGGGACGAGCAGTACTTC. Translation gives CAWTSSTVGDEQYF. The chain uses TRBV30 and TRBJ2-7; perhaps D is TRBD1 or TRBD2 (5 bases each). This CDR3 is built from 14 residues. Germline CDR1 and CDR2: GTSNPN and SVGIG (reference sequence). The V and J ends lost 4 bases and 5 bases respectively, with 18 bases between them.

This clonotype was counted a few times. This chain uses TRBV7-9 with TRBJ1-5, with 10 bases matching TRBD1. V lost 5 bases, J lost 5 bases, and 3 bases stayed unmatched. Germline V gene data show CDR1 as SEHNR and CDR2 as FQNEAQ (reference sequence). The CDR3 spans 14 residues. CDR3 bases: TGTGCCAGCAGCAATGGGACAGGGGATCAGCCCCAGCATTTT. It translates to CASSNGTGDQPQHF.

This clonotype was detected many times. The chain couples TRBV4-1 to TRBJ2-2, with unresolved D. CDR1 MGHRA and CDR2 YSYEKL come from the germline V gene. This CDR3 has 15 residues. The V gene lost 0 bases and the J gene lost 1 base, with 6 bases spanning the gap. CDR3: CASSQEHLNTGELFF. The CDR3 DNA reads TGCGCCAGCAGCCAAGAACACTTGAACACCGGGGAGCTGTTTTTT.

On this clonotype: A junction boundary mismatches the germline segment, possibly from a read error. This sequence joins TRBV7-9 and TRBJ1-3; D is perhaps TRBD1 (5 bases). Looked up from germline, CDR1 is SEHNR and CDR2 is FQNEAQ (reference sequence). This CDR3 has 15 residues. This chain's CDR3 is CASSPPYLGDVSKLF. The CDR3 DNA reads TGTGCCAGCAGCCCCCCGTACCTGGGGGATGTTTCAAAGCTATTT.

The sample holds a few counts of this clonotype. The chain couples TRBV30 to TRBJ1-5; the D gene is possibly TRBD1 (6 bases). Germline-derived CDR1 and CDR2 are GTSNPN and SVGIG (reference sequence). Deletions cut 0 bases from V and 7 bases from J, with 13 bases between. The CDR3 totals 14 residues. CDR3 sequence (DNA): TGTGCCTGGAGTGTGGGGGCGGATGGACAGCCCCAGCATTTT. Amino acid sequence: CAWSVGADGQPQHF.

There are many counts of this clonotype. The rearrangement links TRBV5-8 to TRBJ2-3; 8 bases are a match to TRBD2. V gave up 6 bases and J gave up 8 bases; unmatched junction bases: 14. There are 15 residues in the CDR3. CDR1 SGHTS and CDR2 YDEGEE come from the germline V gene. The CDR3 region is CASTPSAGLAGTQYF. CDR3 sequence (DNA): TGTGCCAGCACCCCGTCGGCCGGACTAGCCGGTACGCAGTATTTT.

This clonotype came up a few times. The rearrangement joins TRBV5-1 to TRBJ2-7; D is ambiguous. The CDR3 extends over 15 amino acids. Germline CDR1 SGHRS, CDR2 YFSETQ. V lost 1 base and J lost 1, with 12 bases in between. CDR3 region: CASSLTWVGSYEQYF. The CDR3 coding sequence is TGCGCCAGCAGCTTGACGTGGGTGGGGTCCTACGAGCAGTACTTC.

Comment on this clonotype: A much bigger clone sits one base away, suggesting this may be a read error. V is TRBV28 and J is TRBJ1-1; 7 bases map to TRBD1. The CDR3 consists of 15 residues. Germline V gene sequence: CDR1 MDHEN, CDR2 SYDVKM. The ends lost 2 bases at V and 5 bases at J; junction bases unmatched: 8. CDR3 bases: TGTGCCAGCAGTTTACGGGGGACAGAGGGAACTGAAGCTTTCTTT. It codes for CASSLRGTEGTEAFF.

This clonotype has only a few counts. This sequence joins TRBV12-3 or TRBV12-4 and TRBJ1-5; no reliable D call. This CDR3 has 11 amino acids. Trimming left V 4 bases short and J 12 bases short, with 10 bases between. The CDR3 protein is CASSSTEFQHF. The CDR3 DNA follows: TGTGCCAGCAGTTCTACCGAGTTCCAGCATTTT.

The chain couples TRBV6-2 or TRBV6-3 to TRBJ2-1; D is ambiguous. From germline, CDR1 is MNHEY and CDR2 SVGEGT. The CDR3 runs 13 residues. V was pared by 5 bases and J by 10 bases, with 15 bases between. CDR3 nucleotide sequence: TGTGCCAGCAGTCCCGACAACGCCGACGAGCAGTTCTTC. This sequence encodes CASSPDNADEQFF.

This clonotype has at least ten counts. This chain connects TRBV7-9 to TRBJ1-3; D is unresolved. This CDR3 spans 16 amino acids. CDR1 is SEHNR and CDR2 is FQNEAQ in the germline V gene (reference sequence). V lost 3 bases and J lost 0, with 12 bases in between. The CDR3 region is CASSFPRTVSGNTIYF. CDR3 bases: TGTGCCAGCAGCTTCCCGAGGACCGTCTCTGGAAACACCATATATTTT.